The 20 T cell receptor beta chains in this list originate from one sample, sequenced in a study of cytomegalovirus exposure and HLA in healthy donors. PCR amplification relied on 60 Vbeta primers (plus 13 Jbeta primers). The assay was immunoSEQ multiplex PCR, and TCRdb's table has in-frame clones only and misses some. The sample lists around 85,000 clones; 60% to 85% were seen once. What was sequenced was PBMCs. Every receptor here comes from a male donor in good health and CMV-seronegative.

This clone appeared once. This chain joins TRBV30 and TRBJ2-1, with D perhaps TRBD1 (6 bases). CDR1 and CDR2 from the germline V gene are GTSNPN and SVGIG (reference sequence). The CDR3 is 15 residues long. Trimming took 5 bases from V and 2 from J, leaving 16 bases between them. The CDR3 protein is CAWETTGRTYNEQFF. The CDR3 coding sequence is TGTGCCTGGGAAACAACAGGGCGCACCTACAATGAGCAGTTCTTC.

The J gene is TRBJ1-2, the V gene TRBV28, with 7 bases identical to TRBD1. Per germline, CDR1 MDHEN and CDR2 SYDVKM. The CDR3 extends over 13 amino acids. V lost 5 bases and J lost 9; bases outside the gene matches: 9. The CDR3 DNA reads as TGTGCCAGCAGTCGCTTATCAGGGGGTCGCTACACCTTC. Encoded protein: CASSRLSGGRYTF.

This chain connects TRBV4-1 to TRBJ1-2; unclear D gene. The CDR3 is 15 residues long. V lost 0 bases and J lost 3, with 11 bases in between. Per the germline V gene, CDR1 is MGHRA and CDR2 is YSYEKL. The CDR3 here is CASSQEDSGYYGYTF. The CDR3 nucleotides read TGCGCCAGCAGCCAAGAGGATTCAGGATACTATGGCTACACCTTC.

The CDR3 spells CASSIGQLEQPQHF. The CDR3 nucleotides are TGTGCCAGCAGTATCGGACAGCTCGAACAGCCCCAGCATTTT. The chain employs TRBV2 and TRBJ1-5, with D possibly being TRBD1 (6 bases). Trimming stripped 5 bases from V and 7 bases from J, with 15 bases between. The CDR3 loop spans 14 amino acids. The germline gives CDR1 SNHLY, CDR2 FYNNEI.

In its sample, this clone was seen once. This chain joins TRBV4-3 and TRBJ2-1; TRBD2 aligns across 8 bases. Germline CDR1 is LGHNA and CDR2 is YSLEER. CDR3 size: 17 residues. J gave up 2 bases and V 4 bases, and 10 bases lay outside the gene matches. CDR3 bases: TGCGCCAGCAGCCCGTCAGTTGTCGGGGGGGCCTACAATGAGCAGTTCTTC. It codes for CASSPSVVGGAYNEQFF.

This clone was detected only a few times. The chain carries TRBV4-1 and TRBJ1-3; unclear D gene. The CDR3 runs to 16 residues. Deletions cut 0 bases from V and 0 bases from J, with 9 bases between. The germline gives CDR1 MGHRA, CDR2 YSYEKL. CDR3 nucleotides: TGCGCCAGCAGCCAAGAATCTCAGAACTCTGGAAACACCATATATTTT. As protein: CASSQESQNSGNTIYF.

This clone occurred a few times. V gene TRBV5-1 combines with J gene TRBJ2-3; a possible D gene is TRBD1 (5 bases). V gave up 1 base and J gave up 1 base, with 7 bases separating them. CDR1 and CDR2 (germline): SGHRS, YFSETQ. This CDR3 spans 14 amino acids. The CDR3 sequence is CASSLIRGTDTQYF. Here the CDR3 DNA reads TGCGCCAGCAGCTTGATCAGGGGCACAGATACGCAGTATTTT.

This clone has a handful of counts. V and J are TRBV27 and TRBJ2-5; TRBD1 agrees at 7 bases. With V trimmed by 5 bases and J by 1 base, 10 bases remained unmatched. This CDR3 has 16 residues. The germline V gene encodes CDR1 MNHEY and CDR2 SMNVEV (reference sequence). Here the CDR3 DNA reads TGTGCCAGCAGTCTCGCTCGGACAGGCATCCAAGAGACCCAGTACTTC. This sequence encodes CASSLARTGIQETQYF.

This clone turned up a few times. The chain joins TRBV19 to TRBJ1-3, with a possible D match to TRBD1 (5 bases). Germline V gene lookup returns CDR1 LNHDA and CDR2 SQIVND (reference sequence). The CDR3 covers 16 residues. Trimming shortened V by 3 bases and J by 2 bases, and 14 bases separated the two germline ends. The DNA of the CDR3 is TGTGCCAGTAGTATGTCCAGGGATTGGCCTGGAAACACCATATATTTT. It translates to CASSMSRDWPGNTIYF. Using reference TRBV19 and TRBJ1-3 for the parts outside the CDR3, the full variable domain is DGGITQSPKYLFRKEGQNVTLSCEQNLNHDAMYWYRQDPGQGLRLIYYSQIVNDFQKGDIAEGYSVSREKKESFPLTVTSAQKNPTAFYLCASSMSRDWPGNTIYFGEGSWLTVV.

V usage is TRBV6-6 and J usage is TRBJ2-3; 8 bases align to TRBD1. The CDR3 length is 16 residues. J lost 0 bases, V lost 2 bases, and 4 bases had no gene match. Germline V gives CDR1 MNHNY, CDR2 SVGAGI (reference sequence). The DNA of the CDR3 is TGTGCCAGCAGTTACCGAGACAGGGGCAGCACAGATACGCAGTATTTT. It yields the protein CASSYRDRGSTDTQYF.

This clone appeared a single time. This chain links TRBV5-1 with TRBJ2-2; 11 bases agree with TRBD1. V shed 4 bases, J shed 4 bases, and the junction held 9 bases outside the gene matches. Per germline, CDR1 SGHRS and CDR2 YFSETQ. The CDR3 contains 17 residues. The CDR3 region is CASSKAMGQGGTGELFF. The CDR3 DNA reads TGCGCCAGCAGCAAAGCGATGGGACAGGGGGGCACCGGGGAGCTGTTTTTT.

The chain uses TRBV29-1 and TRBJ1-5, with D tentatively TRBD1 (5 bases). CDR1 SQVTM and CDR2 ANQGSEA come from the germline V gene. V gave up 6 bases and J gave up 1 base, with 10 bases separating them. The CDR3 is made up of 13 amino acids. CDR3 nucleotides: TGCAGCGTACAGGACGTGAGCAATCAGCCCCAGCATTTT. Protein product: CSVQDVSNQPQHF. Variable domain in full (rest from reference TRBV29-1 and TRBJ1-5): SAVISQKPSRDICQRGTSLTIQCQVDSQVTMMFWYRQQPGQSLTLIATANQGSEATYESGFVIDKFPISRPNLTFSTLTVSNMSPEDSSIYLCSVQDVSNQPQHFGDGTRLSIL.

This clone was picked up one time. The genes are TRBV18 and TRBJ2-3, with 9 bases matching TRBD2. Germline V lookup: CDR1 KGHSH, CDR2 LQKENI. After removal of 6 bases from V and 3 bases from J, the junction contained 10 bases not matched to a gene. CDR3 size: 16 residues. The CDR3 DNA is TGTGCCAGCTCGCTAGCGGGGAACCATTTTACAGATACGCAGTATTTT. Its protein product is CASSLAGNHFTDTQYF.

This sequence joins TRBV2 and TRBJ1-2; the match to TRBD1 covers 9 bases. J gave up 1 base and V 2 bases, and 14 bases lay outside the gene matches. This CDR3 comprises 19 residues. Germline-derived CDR1 and CDR2 are SNHLY and FYNNEI. Written as DNA, the CDR3 is TGTGCCAGCAGTGAAACGGAAGGGGGACAGGGTATTGTTAACTATGGCTACACCTTC. This translates into CASSETEGGQGIVNYGYTF.

The J gene is TRBJ1-4, the V gene TRBV7-2; weak D call: TRBD1 (5 bases). This CDR3 has 15 residues. The V gene's germline CDR1 is SGHTA and CDR2 FQGNSA. Deletions cut 5 bases from V and 8 bases from J, with 18 bases between. DNA of the CDR3: TGTGCCAGCAGCCCTAACGGGGGGTTCGGAGAAAAACTGTTTTTT. It codes for CASSPNGGFGEKLFF.

This CDR3 is CASSLGTGLNQPQHF. Written as DNA, the CDR3 is TGCGCCAGCAGCTTGGGGACAGGGCTCAATCAGCCCCAGCATTTT. The rearrangement joins TRBV5-1 to TRBJ1-5, with 8 bases matching TRBD1. The V segment lost 0 bases and the J segment 3 bases; nucleotides outside the gene matches: 2. CDR3 length: 15 residues. Germline values: CDR1 SGHRS, CDR2 YFSETQ. Using reference TRBV5-1 and TRBJ1-5 for the parts outside the CDR3, the full variable domain is KAGVTQTPRYLIKTRGQQVTLSCSPISGHRSVSWYQQTPGQGLQFLFEYFSETQRNKGNFPGRFSGRQFSNSRSEMNVSTLELGDSALYLCASSLGTGLNQPQHFGDGTRLSIL.

The chain is built from TRBV2 and TRBJ2-5; 7 bases align to TRBD2. The CDR3 has 13 amino acids. The ends lost 4 bases at V and 7 bases at J; junction bases unmatched: 6. The germline V gene encodes CDR1 SNHLY and CDR2 FYNNEI. The CDR3 DNA follows: TGTGCCAGCAGTGGGGGGGGACGGGCGACCCAGTACTTC. Translating gives CASSGGGRATQYF.

The chain recombines TRBV9 with TRBJ2-1; 12 bases are shared with TRBD2. Germline V lookup: CDR1 SGDLS, CDR2 YYNGEE. This CDR3 comprises 20 residues. The trim removed 0 bases at V and 7 bases at J, leaving 17 bases unmatched. The CDR3 nucleotides are TGTGCCAGCAGCGTAGGCCCCGGACTAGCGGGATCTTTGGGTGAGAATGAGCAGTTCTTC. Translating it yields CASSVGPGLAGSLGENEQFF.

DNA of the CDR3: TGTGCCAGCAGCTTAACTTTGGGACAGGGGATGGGCTATGAGCAGTTCTTC. Protein sequence: CASSLTLGQGMGYEQFF. The rearrangement joins TRBV27 to TRBJ2-1; 10 bases align to TRBD1. V shed 6 bases, J shed 8 bases, and the junction held 16 bases outside the gene matches. CDR3 size: 17 residues. CDR1 is MNHEY and CDR2 is SMNVEV in the germline V gene (reference sequence).

This clone has just a few counts. The chain has TRBV5-1 and TRBJ1-1, with D perhaps matching TRBD1 (5 bases). The CDR3 is 17 residues long. V was cut by 0 bases and J by 1 base, with 16 bases left in between. Germline V gene lookup returns CDR1 SGHRS and CDR2 YFSETQ. The chain's CDR3 is CASSLAVAGRTNTEAFF. The CDR3 nucleotides read TGCGCCAGCAGCTTGGCCGTGGCAGGGCGGACGAACACTGAAGCTTTCTTT.